This T cell receptor (beta chain) is from a study of CD8+CD57+ T cells in acquired aplastic anemia. Study results and limitations: Patients and controls had in common 25 to 30 CD8+ CDR3 sequences.

Of note for this clonotype: Its specificity is not known.

Genomic DNA served as template for TCR beta VDJ and CDR3 profiling. TCRdb re-called the reads with MiXCR, one entry per CDR3 protein. The table shows 150,000 to 200,000 distinct CDR3 sequences, with just under 65% occurring only once. V lost 6 bases to trimming and J lost 9 bases, with 21 bases between them. Germline V lookup: CDR1 LGHDT, CDR2 YNNKEL (reference sequence). The CDR3 extends over 15 amino acids. This TCR was sampled from a human donor in good health. This sequence joins TRBV3-1 and TRBJ2-1; tentatively, D is TRBD1 (5 bases). Sequenced input: sorted CD4+, CD8+, or CD8+CD57+ T cells (not recorded which) from PBMCs. The CDR3 region has the DNA TGTGCCAGCAGACCTTCTGACAGACCCGGCGGTGAGCAGTTCTTC. Its translation is CASRPSDRPGGEQFF.